One T cell receptor beta chain is described in this entry. Antigen specificity is unknown. Mismatch with germline at one junction end may stem from a read error. The data belong to a study of CD8+ T cells in alopecia areata. Overall study: Treatment comprised oral tofacitinib, 5 to 10 mg twice daily, in treated patients.

Sequencing templates came from extracted RNA that was reverse transcribed into cDNA. Using immunoSEQ multiplex PCR, the repertoire was profiled, and TCRdb retains in-frame clones only, with some absent. The table includes more than 150,000 clones, about 51% detected once. Whole-study findings and limits: Scalp samples also yield sequences of resident alphabeta T cells from normal skin. Researchers report lesional scalp, most notably alopecia totalis/universalis, outstripped normal scalp in clonality.

The researchers isolated CD4+ and CD8+ T cells from PBMCs by sorting. CDR3 length: 15 residues. CDR1 and CDR2 from the germline V gene are SNHLY and FYNNEI. V gene TRBV2 combines with J gene TRBJ2-7, with 8 nucleotides matching TRBD1. The material sequenced was CD8+ T cells sorted from blood, taken at week 0. This receptor was obtained from a human donor with alopecia areata. The DNA of the CDR3 is TGTGCCAGCAGGGAAGGACAGGGTTATTCCTACGAGCAGTACTTC. Translation gives CASREGQGYSYEQYF.